This entry lists 9 T cell receptor beta chains sequenced from one sample in a study of beta chain features in type 1 diabetes. Expressed TCRB transcripts were sequenced after all isolated RNA was converted to cDNA. Profiling relied on immunoSEQ multiplex PCR, and the TCRdb table lists in-frame clones only, not all of them. The sample holds around 160,000 clones; about 44% are singletons and the top ten take over 0.4%. The sequencing input was Tregs from blood. The receptors shown here come from a man between 18 and 29 years old in good health.

Only a few counts were recorded for this clone. The J gene is TRBJ2-3, the V gene TRBV6-4, with TRBD2 as a possible D gene (5 bases). The length of the CDR3 is 13 residues. From germline, CDR1 is MRHNA and CDR2 SNTAGT. The germline V and J ends were trimmed by 4 bases and 6 bases, with 11 bases remaining between them. The CDR3 nucleotides read TGTGCCAGCAGTGTAGGTGGGGAGGATACGCAGTATTTT. It is translated as CASSVGGEDTQYF.

This clone was seen only a few times. This chain connects TRBV29-1 to TRBJ1-5, with a possible D match to TRBD1 (5 bases). V lost 6 bases, J lost 5 bases, and 14 bases lay in between. The germline V gene encodes CDR1 SQVTM and CDR2 ANQGSEA. This CDR3 comprises 13 residues. The CDR3 here is CSVGTAWDQPQHF. The CDR3 bases are TGCAGCGTGGGGACTGCCTGGGATCAGCCCCAGCATTTT.

This clone was found a few times. CDR3: CASSLTFRRDEQFF. The DNA for the CDR3 is TGTGCCAGCAGCTTAACTTTTAGGCGGGATGAGCAGTTCTTC. V and J are TRBV7-9 and TRBJ2-1, with a weak D call TRBD2 (5 bases). V lost 2 bases, J lost 8 bases, and 13 bases lay in between. The CDR3 loop spans 14 amino acids. Germline CDR1 reads SEHNR; CDR2 reads FQNEAQ (reference sequence). The variable domain in full, completed from reference TRBV7-9 and TRBJ2-1, reads DTGVSQNPRHKITKRGQNVTFRCDPISEHNRLYWYRQTLGQGPEFLTYFQNEAQLEKSRLLSDRFSAERPKGSFSTLEIQRTEQGDSAMYLCASSLTFRRDEQFFGPGTRLTVL.

The V and J genes are TRBV19 and TRBJ2-6; 7 bases are shared with TRBD1. Germline CDR1 LNHDA, CDR2 SQIVND (reference sequence). The CDR3 is 15 amino acids. The trim removed 3 bases at V and 2 bases at J, leaving 1 base unmatched. The CDR3 DNA is TGTGCCAGTAGTATCCAGGGGGCTGGGGCCAACGTCCTGACTTTC. Amino acid sequence: CASSIQGAGANVLTF.

This chain joins TRBV10-3 and TRBJ2-7; weak D call: TRBD2 (5 bases). V was cut by 3 bases and J by 2 bases, with 8 bases left in between. The CDR3 covers 13 residues. Germline CDR1 is ENHRY and CDR2 is SYGVKD. The CDR3 here is CAISDPGAYEQYF. For the CDR3, the DNA is TGTGCCATCAGTGACCCCGGGGCCTACGAGCAGTACTTC.

V usage is TRBV6-5 and J usage is TRBJ1-2, with 9 bases fitting TRBD1. CDR1 and CDR2 from the germline V gene are MNHEY and SVGAGI. Losses at the gene ends were 5 bases for V and 1 base for J; bases not matched to a gene: 5. The CDR3 has 15 amino acids. The DNA for the CDR3 is TGTGCCAGCAGTGCTGGGACAGGGCGTAACTATGGCTACACCTTC. As protein: CASSAGTGRNYGYTF.

The chain recombines TRBV30 with TRBJ2-5; the match to TRBD2 covers 7 bases. The CDR3 length is 13 residues. The germline CDR1 and CDR2 sequences are GTSNPN and SVGIG (reference sequence). Losses at the gene ends were 2 bases for V and 3 bases for J; bases not matched to a gene: 3. This CDR3 is CAWSPGTKETQYF. The DNA of the CDR3 is TGTGCCTGGAGTCCCGGGACTAAAGAGACCCAGTACTTC.

This chain joins TRBV28 and TRBJ1-5; D ambiguous. V lost 6 bases and J lost 4, with 13 bases in between. CDR1 and CDR2 from the germline V gene are MDHEN and SYDVKM. The CDR3 has 14 amino acids. In DNA, the CDR3 is TGTGCCAGCAGAAAACATACCCCAAATCAGCCCCAGCATTTT. The encoded protein is CASRKHTPNQPQHF.

This clone appeared a few times. Within the sample, other DNA sequences also encode this same CDR3. The rearrangement joins TRBV30 to TRBJ2-7, with 11 bases fitting TRBD1. The CDR3 consists of 12 residues. Germline values: CDR1 GTSNPN, CDR2 SVGIG (reference sequence). The trim removed 5 bases at V and 4 bases at J, leaving 1 base unmatched. CDR3 sequence: CAWGQGAYEQYF. The CDR3 DNA sequence: TGTGCCTGGGGACAGGGGGCATACGAGCAGTACTTC.